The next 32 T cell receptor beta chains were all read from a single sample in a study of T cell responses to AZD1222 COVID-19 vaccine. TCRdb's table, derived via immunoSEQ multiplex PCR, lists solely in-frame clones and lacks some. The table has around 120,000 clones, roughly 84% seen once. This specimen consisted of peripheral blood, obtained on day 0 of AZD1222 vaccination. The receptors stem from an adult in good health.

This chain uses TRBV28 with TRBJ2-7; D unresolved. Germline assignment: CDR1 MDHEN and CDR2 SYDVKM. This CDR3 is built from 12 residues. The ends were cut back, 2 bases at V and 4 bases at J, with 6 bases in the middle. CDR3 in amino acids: CASSLMYYEQYF. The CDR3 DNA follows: TGTGCCAGCAGTTTAATGTATTACGAGCAGTACTTC.

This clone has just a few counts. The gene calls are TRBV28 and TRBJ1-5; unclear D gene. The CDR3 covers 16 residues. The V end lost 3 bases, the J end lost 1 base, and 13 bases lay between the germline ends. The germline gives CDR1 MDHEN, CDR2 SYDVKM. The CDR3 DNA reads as TGTGCCAGCAGTTTCGAGGCAGGACCCAGCAATCAGCCCCAGCATTTT. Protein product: CASSFEAGPSNQPQHF. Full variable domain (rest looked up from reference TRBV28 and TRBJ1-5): DVKVTQSSRYLVKRTGEKVFLECVQDMDHENMFWYRQDPGLGLRLIYFSYDVKMKEKGDIPEGYSVSREKKERFSLILESASTNQTSMYLCASSFEAGPSNQPQHFGDGTRLSIL.

CDR3 region: CASSPGGGVDEQFF. CDR3 nucleotide sequence: TGTGCCAGCTCACCCGGCGGGGGGGTCGATGAGCAGTTCTTC. The V gene is TRBV18, the J gene TRBJ2-1, with 9 bases fitting TRBD2. J gave up 8 bases and V 3 bases, and 5 bases lay outside the gene matches. The CDR3 is 14 amino acids. Germline CDR1 and CDR2: KGHSH and LQKENI.

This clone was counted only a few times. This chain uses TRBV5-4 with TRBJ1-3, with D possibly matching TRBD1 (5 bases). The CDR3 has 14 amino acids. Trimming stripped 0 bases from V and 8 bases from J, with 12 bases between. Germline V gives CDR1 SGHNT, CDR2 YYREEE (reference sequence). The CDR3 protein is CASSLGLRGDTIYF. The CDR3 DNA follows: TGTGCCAGCAGCTTGGGCCTACGGGGGGACACCATATATTTT.

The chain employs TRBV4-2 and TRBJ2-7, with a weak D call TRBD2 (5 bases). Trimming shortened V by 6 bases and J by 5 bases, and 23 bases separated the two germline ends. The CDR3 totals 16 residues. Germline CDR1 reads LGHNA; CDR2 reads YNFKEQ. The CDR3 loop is CASSPSRGPPFDEQYF. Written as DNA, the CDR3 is TGTGCCAGCAGTCCTTCCCGGGGTCCCCCCTTTGACGAGCAGTACTTC.

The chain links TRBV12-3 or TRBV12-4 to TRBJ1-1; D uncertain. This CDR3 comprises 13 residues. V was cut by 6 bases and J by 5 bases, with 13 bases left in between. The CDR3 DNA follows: TGTGCCAGCAGCCCTGGGCAGCTGACTGAAGCTTTCTTT. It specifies CASSPGQLTEAFF.

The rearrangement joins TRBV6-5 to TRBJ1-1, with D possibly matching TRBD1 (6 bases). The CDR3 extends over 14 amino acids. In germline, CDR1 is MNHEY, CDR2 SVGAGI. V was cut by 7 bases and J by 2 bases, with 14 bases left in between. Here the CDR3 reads CASTTNRENTEAFF. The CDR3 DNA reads TGTGCCAGCACCACTAACAGGGAAAACACTGAAGCTTTCTTT.

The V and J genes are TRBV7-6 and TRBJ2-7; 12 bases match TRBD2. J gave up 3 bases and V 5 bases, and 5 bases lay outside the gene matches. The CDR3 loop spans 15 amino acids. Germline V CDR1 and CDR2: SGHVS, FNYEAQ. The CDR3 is CASSKTSGGGYEQYF. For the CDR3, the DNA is TGTGCCAGCAGCAAGACTAGCGGGGGCGGCTACGAGCAGTACTTC. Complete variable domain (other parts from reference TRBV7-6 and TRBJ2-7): GAGVSQSPRYKVTKRGQDVALRCDPISGHVSLYWYRQALGQGPEFLTYFNYEAQQDKSGLPNDRFSAERPEGSISTLTIQRTEQRDSAMYRCASSKTSGGGYEQYFGPGTRLTVT.

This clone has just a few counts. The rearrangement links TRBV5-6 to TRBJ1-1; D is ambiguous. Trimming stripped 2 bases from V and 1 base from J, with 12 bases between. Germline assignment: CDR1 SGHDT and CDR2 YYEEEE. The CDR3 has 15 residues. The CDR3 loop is CASSLSPKKNTEAFF. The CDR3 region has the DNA TGTGCCAGCAGCTTAAGTCCCAAGAAGAACACTGAAGCTTTCTTT.

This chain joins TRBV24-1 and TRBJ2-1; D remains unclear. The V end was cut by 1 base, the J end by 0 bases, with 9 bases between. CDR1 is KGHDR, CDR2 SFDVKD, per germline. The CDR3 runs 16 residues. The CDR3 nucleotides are TGTGCCACCAGTGATTTCGGCCCGAGCTCCTACAATGAGCAGTTCTTC. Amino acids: CATSDFGPSSYNEQFF.

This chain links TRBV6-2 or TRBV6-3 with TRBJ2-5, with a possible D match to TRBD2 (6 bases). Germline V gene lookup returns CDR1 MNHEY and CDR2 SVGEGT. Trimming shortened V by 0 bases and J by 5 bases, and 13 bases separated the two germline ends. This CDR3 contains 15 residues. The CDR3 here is CASSYSVEGWETQYF. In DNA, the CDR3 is TGTGCCAGCAGTTACTCCGTGGAGGGTTGGGAGACCCAGTACTTC.

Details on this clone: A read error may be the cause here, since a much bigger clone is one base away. CDR3 residues: CASSSTGGQPQHF. In DNA, the CDR3 is TGTGCCAGCAGCTCGACAGGGGGACAGCCCCAGCATTTT. The V and J genes are TRBV4-2 and TRBJ1-5, with TRBD1 matching 9 bases. The CDR3 is 13 amino acids. The V gene's germline CDR1 is LGHNA and CDR2 YNFKEQ. V was clipped by 5 bases and J by 7 bases; unmatched bases: 3.

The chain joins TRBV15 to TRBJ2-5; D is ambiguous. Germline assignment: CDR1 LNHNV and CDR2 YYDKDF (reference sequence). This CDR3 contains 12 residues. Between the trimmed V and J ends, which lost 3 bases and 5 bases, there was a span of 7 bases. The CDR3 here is CATSRGWETQYF. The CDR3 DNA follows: TGTGCCACCAGCAGGGGCTGGGAGACCCAGTACTTC.

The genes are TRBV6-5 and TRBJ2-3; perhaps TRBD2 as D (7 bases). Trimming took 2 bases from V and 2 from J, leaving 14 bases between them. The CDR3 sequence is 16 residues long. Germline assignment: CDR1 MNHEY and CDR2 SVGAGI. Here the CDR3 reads CASSYGGGGTTDTQYF. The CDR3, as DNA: TGTGCCAGCAGTTACGGAGGGGGGGGAACCACAGATACGCAGTATTTT.

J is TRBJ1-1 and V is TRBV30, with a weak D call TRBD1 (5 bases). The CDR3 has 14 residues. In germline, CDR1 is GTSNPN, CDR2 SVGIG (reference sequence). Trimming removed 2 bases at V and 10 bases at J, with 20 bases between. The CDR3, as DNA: TGTGCCTGGAGTTCCCGGGACGGAAAGGTCGGAGCTTTCTTT. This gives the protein CAWSSRDGKVGAFF.

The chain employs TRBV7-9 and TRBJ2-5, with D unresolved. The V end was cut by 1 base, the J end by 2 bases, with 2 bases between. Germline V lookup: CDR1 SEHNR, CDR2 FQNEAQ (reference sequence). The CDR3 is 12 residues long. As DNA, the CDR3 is TGTGCCAGCAGCTTAGGGCAAGAGACCCAGTACTTC. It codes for CASSLGQETQYF.

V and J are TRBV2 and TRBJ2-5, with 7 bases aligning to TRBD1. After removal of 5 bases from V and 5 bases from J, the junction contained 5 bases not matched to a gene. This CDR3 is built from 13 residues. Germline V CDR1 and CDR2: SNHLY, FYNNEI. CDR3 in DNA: TGTGCCAGCAGTATAGACAGGGTCGAGACCCAGTACTTC. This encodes CASSIDRVETQYF.

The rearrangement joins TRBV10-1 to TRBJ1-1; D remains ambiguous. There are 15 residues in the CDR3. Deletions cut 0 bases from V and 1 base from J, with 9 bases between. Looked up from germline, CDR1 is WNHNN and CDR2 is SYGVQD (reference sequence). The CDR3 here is CASSESRARNTEAFF. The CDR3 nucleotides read TGCGCCAGCAGTGAGTCACGGGCAAGGAACACTGAAGCTTTCTTT.

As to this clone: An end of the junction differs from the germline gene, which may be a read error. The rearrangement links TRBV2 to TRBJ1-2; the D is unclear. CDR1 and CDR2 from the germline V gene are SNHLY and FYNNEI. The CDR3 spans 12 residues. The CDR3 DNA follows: TGTGCCAGCAGCGAAGAGGGCTATGGCTACACCTTC. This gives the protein CASSEEGYGYTF. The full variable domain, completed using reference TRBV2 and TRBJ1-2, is EPEVTQTPSHQVTQMGQEVILRCVPISNHLYFYWYRQILGQKVEFLVSFYNNEISEKSEIFDDQFSVERPDGSNFTLKIRSTKLEDSAMYFCASSEEGYGYTFGSGTRLTVV.

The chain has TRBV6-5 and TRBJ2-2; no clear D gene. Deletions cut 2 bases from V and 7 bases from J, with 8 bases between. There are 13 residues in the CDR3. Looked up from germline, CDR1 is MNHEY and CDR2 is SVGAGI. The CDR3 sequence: CASSYRSGGELFF. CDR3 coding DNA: TGTGCCAGCAGTTACCGGTCGGGCGGGGAGCTGTTTTTT.

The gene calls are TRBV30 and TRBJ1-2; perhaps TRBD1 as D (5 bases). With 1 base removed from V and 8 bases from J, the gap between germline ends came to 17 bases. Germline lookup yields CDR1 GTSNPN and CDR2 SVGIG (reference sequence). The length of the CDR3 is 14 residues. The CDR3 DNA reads TGTGCCTGGAGTGCGTGGAGTGGGGGGAAAGGCTACACCTTC. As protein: CAWSAWSGGKGYTF. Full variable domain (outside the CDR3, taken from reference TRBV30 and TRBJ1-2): SQTIHQWPATLVQPVGSPLSLECTVEGTSNPNLYWYRQAAGRGLQLLFYSVGIGQISSEVPQNLSASRPQDRQFILSSKKLLLSDSGFYLCAWSAWSGGKGYTFGSGTRLTVV.

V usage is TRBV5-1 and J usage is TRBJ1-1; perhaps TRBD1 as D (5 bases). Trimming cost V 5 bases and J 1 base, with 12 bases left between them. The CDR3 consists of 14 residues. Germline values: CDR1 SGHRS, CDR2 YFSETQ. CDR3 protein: CASRDGGQNTEAFF. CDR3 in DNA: TGCGCCAGCAGGGACGGTGGACAGAACACTGAAGCTTTCTTT.

The CDR3 bases are TGTGCCACCAGGGGTTGGGGGGCCACTGAAGCTTTCTTT. This encodes CATRGWGATEAFF. The chain is built from TRBV24-1 and TRBJ1-1; possibly TRBD1 for D (6 bases). Germline assignment: CDR1 KGHDR and CDR2 SFDVKD. The V gene lost 7 bases and the J gene lost 4 bases, with 12 bases spanning the gap. The CDR3 is 13 amino acids.

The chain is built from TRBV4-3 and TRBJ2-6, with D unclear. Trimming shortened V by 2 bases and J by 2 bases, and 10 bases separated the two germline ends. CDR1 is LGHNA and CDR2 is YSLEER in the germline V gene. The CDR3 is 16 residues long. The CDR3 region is CASSQMISTGANVLTF. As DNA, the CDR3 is TGCGCCAGCAGCCAAATGATTTCGACTGGGGCCAACGTCCTGACTTTC.

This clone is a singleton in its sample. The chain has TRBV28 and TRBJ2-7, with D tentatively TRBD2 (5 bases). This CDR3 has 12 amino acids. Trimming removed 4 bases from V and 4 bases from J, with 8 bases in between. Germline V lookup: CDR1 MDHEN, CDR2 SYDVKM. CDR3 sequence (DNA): TGTGCCAGCAGTTATGGGGAGTACGAGCAGTACTTC. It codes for CASSYGEYEQYF. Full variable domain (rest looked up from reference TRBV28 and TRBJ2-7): DVKVTQSSRYLVKRTGEKVFLECVQDMDHENMFWYRQDPGLGLRLIYFSYDVKMKEKGDIPEGYSVSREKKERFSLILESASTNQTSMYLCASSYGEYEQYFGPGTRLTVT.

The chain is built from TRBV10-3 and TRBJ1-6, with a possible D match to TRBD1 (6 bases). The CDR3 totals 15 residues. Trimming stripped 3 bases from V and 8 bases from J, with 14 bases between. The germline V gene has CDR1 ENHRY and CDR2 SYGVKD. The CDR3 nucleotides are TGTGCCATCAGTGAAGGCCCGGGGGCGTATTCACCCCTCCACTTT. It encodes CAISEGPGAYSPLHF.

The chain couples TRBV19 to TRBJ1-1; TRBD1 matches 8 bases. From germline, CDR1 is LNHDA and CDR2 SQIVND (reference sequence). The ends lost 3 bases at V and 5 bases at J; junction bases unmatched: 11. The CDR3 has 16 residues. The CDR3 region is CASSIARDRLRTEAFF. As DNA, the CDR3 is TGTGCCAGTAGTATCGCCCGGGACAGGTTGAGGACTGAAGCTTTCTTT.

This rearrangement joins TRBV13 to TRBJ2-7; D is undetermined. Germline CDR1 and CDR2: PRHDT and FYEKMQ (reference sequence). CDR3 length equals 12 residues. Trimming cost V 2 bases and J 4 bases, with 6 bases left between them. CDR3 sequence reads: CASSLTPYEQYF. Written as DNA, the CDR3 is TGTGCCAGCAGCTTAACACCGTACGAGCAGTACTTC.

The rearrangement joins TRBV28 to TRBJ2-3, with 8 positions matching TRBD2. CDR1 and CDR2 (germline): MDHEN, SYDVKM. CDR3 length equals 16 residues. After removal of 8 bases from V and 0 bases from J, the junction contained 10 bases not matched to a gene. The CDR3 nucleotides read TGTGCCAGCTCAGACCCTCTAGCGGGTAGCACAGATACGCAGTATTTT. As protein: CASSDPLAGSTDTQYF.

As DNA, the CDR3 is TGTGCCAGCAGCCCCGGGACTTTAGGAAACACTGAAGCTTTCTTT. It encodes CASSPGTLGNTEAFF. The chain combines TRBV9 with TRBJ1-1; D is perhaps TRBD1 (5 bases). The CDR3 loop spans 15 amino acids. Germline V lookup: CDR1 SGDLS, CDR2 YYNGEE. Trimming removed 4 bases from V and 2 bases from J, with 15 bases in between.

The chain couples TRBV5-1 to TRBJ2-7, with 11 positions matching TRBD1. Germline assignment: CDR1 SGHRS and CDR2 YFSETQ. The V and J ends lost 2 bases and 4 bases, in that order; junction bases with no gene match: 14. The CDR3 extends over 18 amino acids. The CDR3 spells CASSLVGQGAIADYEQYF. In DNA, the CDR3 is TGCGCCAGCAGCTTAGTTGGACAGGGGGCGATAGCCGATTACGAGCAGTACTTC.

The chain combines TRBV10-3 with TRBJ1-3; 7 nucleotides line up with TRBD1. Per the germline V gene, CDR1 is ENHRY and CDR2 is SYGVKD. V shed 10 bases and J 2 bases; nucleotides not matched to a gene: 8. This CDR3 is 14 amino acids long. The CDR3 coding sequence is TGTGCCACCAGGGGGACACCCACTGGAAACACCATATATTTT. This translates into CATRGTPTGNTIYF.